The next 4 T cell receptor beta chains were all read from a single sample in a study of T cell responses to AZD1222 COVID-19 vaccine. Using immunoSEQ multiplex PCR, the repertoire was profiled, and TCRdb retains in-frame clones only, with some absent. The table includes over 150,000 clones, approximately 91% detected once. Sequenced here: peripheral blood, sampled 28 days after the second AZD1222 dose. These receptors originate from an adult who received the AZD1222 COVID-19 vaccine.

This sequence joins TRBV5-1 and TRBJ1-2; a possible D gene is TRBD1 (6 bases). Germline values: CDR1 SGHRS, CDR2 YFSETQ. This CDR3 spans 13 amino acids. The V end was cut by 3 bases, the J end by 6 bases, with 12 bases between. CDR3 loop: CASSSTGPNGYTF. CDR3 DNA: TGCGCCAGCAGCTCCACAGGGCCGAATGGCTACACCTTC. The full variable domain, in which reference TRBV5-1 and TRBJ1-2 provide the parts outside the CDR3, is KAGVTQTPRYLIKTRGQQVTLSCSPISGHRSVSWYQQTPGQGLQFLFEYFSETQRNKGNFPGRFSGRQFSNSRSEMNVSTLELGDSALYLCASSSTGPNGYTFGSGTRLTVV.

J is TRBJ1-2 and V is TRBV5-1, with D perhaps matching TRBD1 (5 bases). Germline V gene lookup returns CDR1 SGHRS and CDR2 YFSETQ. V shed 4 bases and J shed 6 bases, with 19 bases lying between them. The CDR3 extends over 15 amino acids. CDR3 DNA sequence: TGCGCCAGCAGCGCCTCCGGGACCCCTGGAGATGGCTACACCTTC. Amino acids: CASSASGTPGDGYTF.

The rearrangement uses TRBV28 and TRBJ2-5; D might be TRBD1 (5 bases). The CDR3 spans 13 residues. Germline CDR1 MDHEN, CDR2 SYDVKM. The V end lost 6 bases, the J end lost 7 bases, and 15 bases lay between the germline ends. CDR3 DNA sequence: TGTGCCAGCAGCAATAGGGGCCCCGGGACCCAGTACTTC. Translated, it gives CASSNRGPGTQYF.

The CDR3 sequence: CAWRAGQGNSPLHF. The CDR3 DNA reads TGTGCCTGGAGGGCGGGACAGGGGAATTCACCCCTCCACTTT. The chain joins TRBV30 to TRBJ1-6, with TRBD1 matching over 10 bases. V gave up 3 bases and J gave up 7 bases; unmatched junction bases: 3. Germline V lookup: CDR1 GTSNPN, CDR2 SVGIG (reference sequence). The CDR3 runs 14 residues.